Sequencing of this T cell receptor beta chain was carried out in a study of T cells in Graves' hyperthyroidism and ophthalmopathy. Regions amplified from RNA transcripts were the TCR beta CDR3 regions. The HTBI primer set served for first-round RT-PCR of the TCR CDR3. TCRdb analysed the multiplex PCR reads with MiXCR anew, one entry per CDR3 protein. The sample yields 90,000 to 120,000 distinct CDR3 sequences, about 15% seen once. CDR1 MNHEY and CDR2 SVGEGT come from the germline V gene. This CDR3 region has 16 residues. V shed 6 bases and J 7 bases; nucleotides not matched to a gene: 10. The sequence came from a woman in her fifties or sixties with Graves' hyperthyroidism. The genes are TRBV6-2 or TRBV6-3 and TRBJ2-1, with 12 bases that match TRBD2. Sequenced input: blood. This CDR3 is CASSSSSGRARNEQFF. The CDR3 nucleotides are TGTGCCAGCAGCTCATCTAGCGGGAGGGCCAGGAATGAGCAGTTCTTC.